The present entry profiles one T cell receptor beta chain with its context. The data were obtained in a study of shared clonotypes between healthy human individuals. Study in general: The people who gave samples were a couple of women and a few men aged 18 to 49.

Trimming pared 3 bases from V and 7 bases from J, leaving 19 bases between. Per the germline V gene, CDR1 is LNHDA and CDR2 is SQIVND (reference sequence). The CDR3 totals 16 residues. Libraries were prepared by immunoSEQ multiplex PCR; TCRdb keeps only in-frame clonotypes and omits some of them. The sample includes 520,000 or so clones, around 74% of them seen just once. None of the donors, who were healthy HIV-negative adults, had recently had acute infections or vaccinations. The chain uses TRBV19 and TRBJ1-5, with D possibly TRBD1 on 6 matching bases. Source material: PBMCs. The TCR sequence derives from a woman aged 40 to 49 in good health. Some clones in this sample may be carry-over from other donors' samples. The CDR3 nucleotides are TGTGCCAGTAGTATCGCCAATACAGGGTCTGTACAGCCCCAGCATTTT. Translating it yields CASSIANTGSVQPQHF.